This T cell receptor beta chain emerged from a study of T cells after posttransplantation cyclophosphamide (dated by TCRdb to the mid-2010s). For the study in its entirety: Using TRB sequencing, the study followed how the T cell repertoire rebuilt after myeloablative bone marrow transplantation with posttransplantation cyclophosphamide given as GVHD prophylaxis. TRB sequencing was also done on up to about 3 additional blood samples from 2 to 5.2 years after transplant in 3 patients, and on pretransplant blood from several patients. Antigen receptor sequencing covered samples from approximately 38 PTCy-treated patients and approximately 15 of their related bone marrow donors. Public TRB sequences were checked against a database of over 3,500 sequences associated with responses to pathogens, tumor antigens, self-antigens and alloantigens. Blood from all 35 or so PTCy patients with 1-year posttransplant specimens was subjected to TRB sequencing. TRA and TRB clonality were tightly correlated in about ten samples, so subsequent TCR analyses focused on TRB only.

TRB sequencing was run on genomic DNA with either the immunoSEQ assay at survey resolution or the hsTCRB kit. The authors' pipeline ran thus. The immunoSEQ software handled the initial read processing, while the LymphoSeq R package was used for the repertoire analyses. Clonality was calculated as 1 minus normalized Shannon entropy, and the Gini coefficient was also calculated for each TRB dataset. Phenotypes of unsorted samples were inferred by mapping TRB sequences from sorted subsets of the recipient or donor onto the same recipient's unsorted samples. The table comes from immuneACCESS by way of TCRdb, which keeps in-frame sequences with V and J called. Part of the clones is missing from these tables; in studies checked, under half for an unresolved V gene and the rest for unknown reasons. D and trimming were read from the DNA, whereas the V and J calls and clone size are those reported in that table. Counted in this sample were 9,000 to 15,000 clones; 2% to 2.5% of them appeared once. The ten largest clonotypes hold 15% of the sample.

CDR3 length: 14 amino acids, cysteine to phenylalanine. Just the 42-base CDR3 DNA is kept, in frame starting at base 1. Trimming removed 4 bases from V and 3 bases from J, leaving 13 bases between the germline ends. CDR1 and CDR2, per the germline V gene, are SGHRS and YFSETQ. This clone was counted a few times. Its binding antigen is unknown. No qualities accompany the bases; no much larger clone lies one base away. The same CDR3 is also encoded by other DNA sequences in this sample. Sample treatment or condition, as interpreted from the label and publication: high-dose cyclophosphamide on days +3 and +4 as single-agent GVHD prophylaxis. For conditioning, the PTCy patients got busulfan and fludarabine, then a related or unrelated marrow graft, followed by cyclophosphamide on days +3 and +4. PTCy-treated patients came from a prospective multi-institutional clinical trial. Peripheral blood and bone marrow mononuclear cells were isolated by Ficoll-Hypaque density centrifugation and cryopreserved.

Paper-wide results and their limitations: The TRB repertoires of T cells infiltrating skin or the GI tract showed only limited overlap with the TRB repertoires found in blood. Across roughly 45 patients, recipient CMV seropositivity and CMV reactivation were highly associated with TRB clonality; PTCy diversity was similar to CNI/methotrexate controls. At 1-2 months, donor-recipient similarity was low but rose over the first year, and the later blood repertoires were often dominated by donor CD8+ memory clones.

Sequences were derived from PBMCs, sampled after allogeneic stem cell transplant with posttransplant cyclophosphamide. The chain links TRBV5-1 with TRBJ1-1, with no confidently assigned D gene. This clonotype originated in a young adult male patient who received an allogeneic stem cell transplant from a related donor, was CMV-positive, and had no GVHD. Some T cells may have been brought in with the graft after a transplant. The CDR3 amino acid sequence is: CASSPVRGYTEAFF. In nucleotides, the sequence is TGCGCCAGCAGCCCGGTACGGGGTTACACTGAAGCTTTCTTT.